Presented here are 11 T cell receptor beta chains from one specimen sequenced in a study of beta chain features in type 1 diabetes. Isolated RNA was reverse transcribed in full, so expressed TCRB transcripts were sequenced. Here immunoSEQ multiplex PCR was the method, and the copy in TCRdb shows in-frame clones only, minus some. In the table there are roughly 290,000 clones, about 7.8% of which are singletons. Source material: central memory CD4+ T cells from blood. The receptors originated from a woman aged 18-35 years in good health.

As DNA, the CDR3 is TGTGCCTGGAGTCGGCTATCTTCCTACAATGAGCAGTTCTTC. Encoded protein: CAWSRLSSYNEQFF. The rearrangement uses TRBV30 and TRBJ2-1, with D uncertain. Deletions cut 2 bases from V and 1 base from J, with 9 bases between. From germline, CDR1 is GTSNPN and CDR2 SVGIG (reference sequence). The CDR3 has 14 residues.

In its sample, this clone was seen a few times. V gene TRBV19 combines with J gene TRBJ1-1; TRBD1 is a possible D gene (6 bases). The V gene's germline CDR1 is LNHDA and CDR2 SQIVND (reference sequence). V gave up 5 bases and J gave up 0 bases, with 10 bases separating them. CDR3 size: 14 residues. The CDR3 is CASSRTVLNTEAFF. For the CDR3, the DNA is TGTGCCAGTAGTCGGACAGTCTTGAACACTGAAGCTTTCTTT.

The V gene is TRBV4-1, the J gene TRBJ2-7; D call uncertain. The CDR3 spans 13 residues. V dropped 3 bases and J dropped 4 bases, with 10 bases sitting between them. The germline CDR1 and CDR2 sequences are MGHRA and YSYEKL. In DNA form, the CDR3 reads TGCGCCAGCAGCCATGGCAGTTCGTACGAGCAGTACTTC. Translation gives CASSHGSSYEQYF.

The rearrangement joins TRBV29-1 to TRBJ2-1, with 15 bases aligning to TRBD2. The CDR3 runs 16 residues. J gave up 12 bases and V 3 bases, and 12 bases lay outside the gene matches. Germline V gene lookup returns CDR1 SQVTM and CDR2 ANQGSEA. CDR3 region: CSVDPGTSGRFVGQFF. The CDR3 nucleotides are TGCAGCGTTGACCCCGGGACTAGCGGGAGGTTCGTGGGGCAGTTCTTC.

The rearrangement uses TRBV2 and TRBJ2-7; D ambiguous. Germline lookup yields CDR1 SNHLY and CDR2 FYNNEI. The CDR3 loop spans 12 amino acids. V dropped 4 bases and J dropped 5 bases, with 9 bases sitting between them. The CDR3, as DNA: TGTGCCAGCAGTGCCACAAGGAACGAGCAGTACTTC. Translated, it gives CASSATRNEQYF.

This clone has ten or more counts. The rearrangement links TRBV28 to TRBJ1-5; D is ambiguous. Germline assignment: CDR1 MDHEN and CDR2 SYDVKM. Trimming took 5 bases from V and 6 from J, leaving 8 bases between them. The CDR3 is made up of 12 amino acids. This CDR3 is CASSPPSQPQHF. CDR3 nucleotides: TGTGCCAGCAGTCCCCCCAGTCAGCCCCAGCATTTT.

This clone was observed a handful of times. The chain has TRBV15 and TRBJ1-2; possibly TRBD1 for D (6 bases). Germline CDR1 and CDR2: LNHNV and YYDKDF (reference sequence). This CDR3 spans 14 amino acids. The germline V and J ends were trimmed by 0 bases and 12 bases, with 17 bases remaining between them. CDR3 DNA sequence: TGTGCCACCAGCAGAGATCCCCAGACAGGAGGACACACCTTC. The encoded protein is CATSRDPQTGGHTF.

V usage is TRBV10-3 and J usage is TRBJ2-5; 8 bases agree with TRBD1. The J call is doubtful: the DNA matches TRBJ2-7 better. Germline V gene sequence: CDR1 ENHRY, CDR2 SYGVKD. The CDR3 spans 12 residues. The CDR3 nucleotides read TGTGCCAGCCGGACAGGGCTGTACGAGCAGTACTTC. This sequence encodes CASRTGLYEQYF.

The gene calls are TRBV6-6 and TRBJ1-5; D uncertain. The germline gives CDR1 MNHNY, CDR2 SVGAGI (reference sequence). The CDR3 loop spans 12 amino acids. Trimming took off 4 bases at V and 5 bases at J, with 6 bases between the two ends. The CDR3 region is CASSSADQPQHF. The CDR3 DNA reads as TGTGCCAGCAGTTCGGCCGATCAGCCCCAGCATTTT.

The rearrangement uses TRBV7-9 and TRBJ1-6, with a weak D call TRBD1 (5 bases). CDR3 length: 14 residues. CDR1 and CDR2 (germline): SEHNR, FQNEAQ (reference sequence). V was pared by 5 bases and J by 13 bases, with 18 bases between. CDR3 sequence (DNA): TGTGCCAGCAGCCAGGGTGGCGGATTTAGGCCCCTCCACTTT. Amino acids: CASSQGGGFRPLHF.

The chain is built from TRBV2 and TRBJ1-2, with D hard to call. Per germline, CDR1 SNHLY and CDR2 FYNNEI. This CDR3 spans 13 amino acids. The germline V and J ends were trimmed by 6 bases and 1 base, with 9 bases remaining between them. The CDR3 sequence is CASSTQDNYGYTF. In nucleotides, the CDR3 is TGTGCCAGCAGCACCCAGGATAACTATGGCTACACCTTC.